The next 13 T cell receptor beta chains were all read from a single sample in a study of blood T cell repertoires in COVID-19. Profiling relied on immunoSEQ multiplex PCR, and the TCRdb table lists in-frame clones only, not all of them. The sample records 150,000 to 200,000 clones, around 90% being singletons. What was sequenced was peripheral blood. The receptors were sampled from a man between 50 and 59 years old with acute or convalescent COVID-19.

The chain joins TRBV6-2 or TRBV6-3 to TRBJ2-3; D not resolved. Germline V gene lookup returns CDR1 MNHEY and CDR2 SVGEGT. Between the trimmed V and J ends, which lost 6 bases and 0 bases, there was a span of 10 bases. The CDR3 covers 14 residues. The CDR3, as DNA: TGTGCCAGCAGCCGCGGATGGAGCACAGATACGCAGTATTTT. Translation gives CASSRGWSTDTQYF.

This chain connects TRBV19 to TRBJ1-4, with D hard to call. This CDR3 has 13 amino acids. The V gene lost 3 bases and the J gene lost 3 bases, with 5 bases spanning the gap. Germline CDR1 and CDR2: LNHDA and SQIVND (reference sequence). The CDR3: CASSMRANEKLFF. As DNA, the CDR3 is TGTGCCAGTAGTATGAGGGCTAATGAAAAACTGTTTTTT.

The chain recombines TRBV6-4 with TRBJ1-6, with 7 bases identical to TRBD1. Germline CDR1 and CDR2: MRHNA and SNTAGT. With 11 bases clipped from V and 9 bases from J, the junction kept 10 bases outside the gene matches. CDR3 length equals 13 residues. The CDR3 coding sequence is TGTGCCGGACGACAGGGAGTTGTTTCACCCCTCCACTTT. Its translation: CAGRQGVVSPLHF.

This chain connects TRBV28 to TRBJ2-7, with D perhaps matching TRBD1 (5 bases). The CDR3 has 13 residues. Trimming took 2 bases from V and 7 from J, leaving 12 bases between them. The germline CDR1 and CDR2 sequences are MDHEN and SYDVKM. The CDR3 nucleotides read TGTGCCAGCAGTTTAGGGGCTAGTCTAGAGCAGTACTTC. Its translation is CASSLGASLEQYF. Using reference TRBV28 and TRBJ2-7 for the parts outside the CDR3, the full variable domain is DVKVTQSSRYLVKRTGEKVFLECVQDMDHENMFWYRQDPGLGLRLIYFSYDVKMKEKGDIPEGYSVSREKKERFSLILESASTNQTSMYLCASSLGASLEQYFGPGTRLTVT.

This chain uses TRBV19 with TRBJ2-3; TRBD2 is a possible D gene (7 bases). The CDR3 consists of 15 residues. V gave up 6 bases and J gave up 0 bases, with 13 bases separating them. In germline, CDR1 is LNHDA, CDR2 SQIVND (reference sequence). CDR3 in amino acids: CASSGGQSSTDTQYF. In DNA, the CDR3 is TGTGCCAGTAGCGGGGGGCAGTCTAGCACAGATACGCAGTATTTT.

This clone occurred a few times. The genes are TRBV7-9 and TRBJ1-1; unclear D gene. This CDR3 region has 14 residues. The germline V gene has CDR1 SEHNR and CDR2 FQNEAQ (reference sequence). Trimming left V 1 base short and J 8 bases short, with 14 bases between. CDR3 DNA: TGTGCCAGCAGCTTAGTCGGGGAGCGGGGAGAAGCTTTCTTT. Its protein product is CASSLVGERGEAFF.

This sequence joins TRBV7-2 and TRBJ2-1; 7 bases fit TRBD2. Trimming removed 2 bases from V and 5 bases from J; junction bases left unmatched: 12. In germline, CDR1 is SGHTA, CDR2 FQGNSA. The CDR3 runs 17 residues. The CDR3 sequence is CASSLFVRASGHNEQFF. The DNA for the CDR3 is TGTGCCAGCAGCTTATTCGTTCGGGCTAGCGGCCACAATGAGCAGTTCTTC.

The rearrangement joins TRBV28 to TRBJ1-1, with D perhaps TRBD1 (6 bases). CDR1 and CDR2 (germline): MDHEN, SYDVKM. Trimming took off 6 bases at V and 5 bases at J, with 16 bases between the two ends. CDR3 length: 14 amino acids. The CDR3 spells CASSLGAPWTEAFF. The CDR3 DNA reads as TGTGCCAGCAGCCTGGGGGCCCCGTGGACTGAAGCTTTCTTT.

The J gene is TRBJ1-5, the V gene TRBV9; D not resolved. The germline CDR1 and CDR2 sequences are SGDLS and YYNGEE. Trimming removed 3 bases at V and 0 bases at J, with 7 bases between. The CDR3 loop spans 14 amino acids. CDR3 nucleotide sequence: TGTGCCAGCAGCGACTCTTATAGCAATCAGCCCCAGCATTTT. It encodes CASSDSYSNQPQHF.

Notes on this clone: This specimen includes other DNA sequences encoding the same CDR3. For the CDR3, the DNA is TGTGCCAGCAGCCGGGACAGGGACTATGAAAAACTGTTTTTT. The encoded protein is CASSRDRDYEKLFF. V usage is TRBV7-9 and J usage is TRBJ1-4, with 9 bases identical to TRBD1. CDR1 SEHNR and CDR2 FQNEAQ come from the germline V gene (reference sequence). Germline trimming cut 5 bases from V and 6 bases from J; bases unmatched to any gene: 4. This CDR3 region has 14 residues.

This clone has a single count. The chain has TRBV5-1 and TRBJ1-2, with D hard to call. Germline loops: CDR1 SGHRS, CDR2 YFSETQ. The CDR3 is 14 residues long. V lost 2 bases and J 2 bases, leaving 10 bases between the germline ends. CDR3 loop: CASSFNGQNYGYTF. The CDR3 DNA reads TGCGCCAGCAGCTTCAATGGGCAGAACTATGGCTACACCTTC.

The rearrangement uses TRBV19 and TRBJ2-6, with 9 bases identical to TRBD1. Trimming cost V 3 bases and J 4 bases; bases outside gene matches: 10. CDR3 size: 18 residues. Germline V gene lookup returns CDR1 LNHDA and CDR2 SQIVND (reference sequence). The CDR3 DNA reads TGTGCCAGTAGTATTATGCACAGGGGGCGTTCCGGGGCCAACGTCCTGACTTTC. Its protein product is CASSIMHRGRSGANVLTF.

The chain uses TRBV6-6 and TRBJ2-1, with 8 bases fitting TRBD1. Germline CDR1 reads MNHNY; CDR2 reads SVGAGI (reference sequence). The CDR3 is made up of 15 amino acids. V was clipped by 0 bases and J by 8 bases; unmatched bases: 6. The CDR3 nucleotides read TGTGCCAGCAGTTACTCGCGGTCAGGGGGCGATGAGCAGTTCTTC. This gives the protein CASSYSRSGGDEQFF.